This T cell receptor beta chain was recovered during a study of blood T cell repertoires in COVID-19. Study summary: Samples came from the United States, Italy and Spain, spanning acute and convalescent COVID-19. Sources were T cells, B-cell-depleted T cells, or PBMCs; the material itself was cDNA or gDNA.

V was trimmed by 3 bases and J by 0 bases, leaving 14 bases between them. The CDR3 has 16 amino acids. Germline-derived CDR1 and CDR2 are MNHEY and SMNVEV (reference sequence). Sequencing was performed with immunoSEQ multiplex PCR; in TCRdb, only in-frame clones are kept and a portion is missing. The sample records around 150,000 clones, approximately 81% being singletons. Sample: peripheral blood. This chain links TRBV27 with TRBJ1-1; D perhaps matches TRBD1 (5 bases). The receptor's source is a human donor with acute or convalescent COVID-19. The donor label of this sample is uncertain. The CDR3 here is CASSFMSATVNTEAFF. In DNA form, the CDR3 reads TGTGCCAGCAGTTTCATGAGCGCGACAGTGAACACTGAAGCTTTCTTT.